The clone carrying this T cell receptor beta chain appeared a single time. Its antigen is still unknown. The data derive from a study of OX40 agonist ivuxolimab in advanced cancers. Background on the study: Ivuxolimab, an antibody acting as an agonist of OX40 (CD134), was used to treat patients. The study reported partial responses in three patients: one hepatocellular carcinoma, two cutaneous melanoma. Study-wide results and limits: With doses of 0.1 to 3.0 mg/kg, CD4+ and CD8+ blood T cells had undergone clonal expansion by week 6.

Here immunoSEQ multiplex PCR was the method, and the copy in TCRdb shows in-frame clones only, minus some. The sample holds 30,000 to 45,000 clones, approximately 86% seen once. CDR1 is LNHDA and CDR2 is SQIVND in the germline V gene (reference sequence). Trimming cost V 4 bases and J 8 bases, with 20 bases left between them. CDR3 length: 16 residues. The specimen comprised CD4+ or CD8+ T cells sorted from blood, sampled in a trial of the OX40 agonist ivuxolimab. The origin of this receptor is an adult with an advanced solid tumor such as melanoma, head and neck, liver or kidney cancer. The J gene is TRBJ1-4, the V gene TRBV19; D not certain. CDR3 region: CASSTRMIGVGEKLFF. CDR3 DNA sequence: TGTGCCAGTAGTACGCGGATGATTGGGGTCGGCGAAAAACTGTTTTTT.